This T cell receptor (beta chain) was recorded in a study of shared clonotypes between healthy human individuals. Turning to the study itself: The people who gave samples were a couple of women and three men aged 18 to 49.

This clone was observed once. Its specificity is not known. A much bigger clone sits one base away, suggesting this may be a read error. General study points: Despite large depth, sorted-subset datasets appeared incompletely sequenced. Non-shared clonotypes had lower generation probabilities than those shared by all four donors. In having few donors, the study represented limited genetic and exposure-history diversity.

V gave up 2 bases and J gave up 2 bases; unmatched junction bases: 1. This CDR3 has 15 amino acids. Germline CDR1 reads SGHTA; CDR2 reads FQGTGA. Sequenced by immunoSEQ multiplex PCR; TCRdb stores in-frame clones only, minus some. The table has over a million clones, around 78% seen once. Sequencing was performed on memory CD4+ T cells from PBMCs. Stated subset: CD45RA-negative fraction. The chain recombines TRBV7-3 with TRBJ2-1; 9 positions agree with TRBD1. The TCR sequence derives from a man between 18 and 35 years old in good health. Some clones in this sample may be carry-over from other donors' samples. The CDR3 nucleotides read TGTGCCAGCAGCTTAGACAGGGGGGCCTACAATGAGCAGTTCTTC. Translation gives CASSLDRGAYNEQFF.